This T cell receptor beta chain was captured by sequencing in a study of blood T cell repertoires in COVID-19. Turning to the study itself: Specimens from acute and convalescent COVID-19 originated in the United States, Italy and Spain. T cells, B-cell-depleted T cells, or PBMCs provided the cDNA or gDNA that served as material.

Participants came from around 25 US areas, aged about 18 to 100 years. Clinical history as reported by participants underpinned cohort assignment. Data came from immunoSEQ multiplex PCR; TCRdb stores just in-frame clones and leaves some out. The sample yields almost 250,000 clones, around 89% seen once. The CDR3 sequence is 15 residues long. CDR1 and CDR2 from the germline V gene are SGHRS and YFSETQ. The V and J ends lost 0 bases and 0 bases respectively, with 10 bases between them. This TCR was sampled from a woman younger than 45 who had recovered from COVID-19. V is TRBV5-1 and J is TRBJ2-7; D uncertain. The sample comprised PBMCs or T cells enriched from blood (not recorded which). Here the CDR3 DNA reads TGCGCCAGCAGCTTGGAGCAAGGAGCCTCCTACGAGCAGTACTTC. Protein: CASSLEQGASYEQYF.